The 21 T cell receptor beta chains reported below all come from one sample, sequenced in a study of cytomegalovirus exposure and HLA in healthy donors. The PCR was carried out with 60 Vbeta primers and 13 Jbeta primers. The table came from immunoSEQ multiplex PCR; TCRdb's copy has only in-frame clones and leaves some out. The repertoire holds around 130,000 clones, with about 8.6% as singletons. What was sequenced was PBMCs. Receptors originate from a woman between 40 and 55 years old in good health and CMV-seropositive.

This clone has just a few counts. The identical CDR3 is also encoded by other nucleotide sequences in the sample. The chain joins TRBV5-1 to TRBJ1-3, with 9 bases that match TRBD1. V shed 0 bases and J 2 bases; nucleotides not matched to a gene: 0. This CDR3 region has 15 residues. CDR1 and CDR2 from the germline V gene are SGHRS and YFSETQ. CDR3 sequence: CASSLGQGAGNTIYF. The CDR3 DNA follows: TGCGCCAGCAGCTTGGGACAGGGGGCTGGAAACACCATATATTTT.

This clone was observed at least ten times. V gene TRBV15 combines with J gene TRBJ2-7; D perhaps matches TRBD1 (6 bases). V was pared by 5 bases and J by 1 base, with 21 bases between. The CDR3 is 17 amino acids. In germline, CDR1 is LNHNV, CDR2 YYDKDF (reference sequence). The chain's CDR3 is CATSRRLRTAPSYEQYF. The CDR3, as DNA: TGTGCCACCAGCCGTCGACTTAGGACAGCACCTTCCTACGAGCAGTACTTC. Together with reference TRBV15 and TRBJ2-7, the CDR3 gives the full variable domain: DAMVIQNPRYQVTQFGKPVTLSCSQTLNHNVMYWYQQKSSQAPKLLFHYYDKDFNNEADTPDNFQSRRPNTSFCFLDIRSPGLGDTAMYLCATSRRLRTAPSYEQYFGPGTRLTVT.

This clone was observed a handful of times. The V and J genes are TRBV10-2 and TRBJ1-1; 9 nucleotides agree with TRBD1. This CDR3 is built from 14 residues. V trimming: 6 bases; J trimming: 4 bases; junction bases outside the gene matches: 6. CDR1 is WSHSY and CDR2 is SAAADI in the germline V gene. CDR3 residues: CASRTGQGGTEAFF. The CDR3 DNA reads TGCGCCAGCAGAACGGGACAGGGTGGCACTGAAGCTTTCTTT.

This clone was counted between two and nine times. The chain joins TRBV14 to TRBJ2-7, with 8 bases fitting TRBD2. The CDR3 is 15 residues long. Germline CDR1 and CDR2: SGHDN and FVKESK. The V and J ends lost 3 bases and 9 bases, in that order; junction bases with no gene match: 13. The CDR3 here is CASSHLSGGFSGQYF. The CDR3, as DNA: TGTGCCAGCAGCCATCTCAGCGGGGGATTTTCGGGGCAGTACTTC.

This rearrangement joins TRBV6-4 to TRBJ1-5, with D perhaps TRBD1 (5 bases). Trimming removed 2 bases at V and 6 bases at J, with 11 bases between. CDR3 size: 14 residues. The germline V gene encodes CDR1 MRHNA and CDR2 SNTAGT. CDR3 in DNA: TGTGCCAGCAGTGACGGGAGGGACGGTCAGCCCCAGCATTTT. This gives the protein CASSDGRDGQPQHF.

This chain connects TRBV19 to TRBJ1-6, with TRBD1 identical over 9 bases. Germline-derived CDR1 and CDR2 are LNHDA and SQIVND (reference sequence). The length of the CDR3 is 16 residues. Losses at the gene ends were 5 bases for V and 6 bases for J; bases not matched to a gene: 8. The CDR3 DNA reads TGTGCCAGTAGTGCACCGGGACAGGGTCTTAATTCACCCCTCCACTTT. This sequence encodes CASSAPGQGLNSPLHF. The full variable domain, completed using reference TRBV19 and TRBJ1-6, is DGGITQSPKYLFRKEGQNVTLSCEQNLNHDAMYWYRQDPGQGLRLIYYSQIVNDFQKGDIAEGYSVSREKKESFPLTVTSAQKNPTAFYLCASSAPGQGLNSPLHFGNGTRLTVT.

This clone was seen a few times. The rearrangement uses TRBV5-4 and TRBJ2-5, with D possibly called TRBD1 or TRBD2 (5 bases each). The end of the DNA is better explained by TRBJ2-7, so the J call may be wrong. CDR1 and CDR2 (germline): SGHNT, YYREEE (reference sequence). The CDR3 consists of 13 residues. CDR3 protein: CASSLDGGYEQYF. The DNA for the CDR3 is TGTGCCAGCAGCTTGGATGGGGGCTACGAGCAGTACTTC.

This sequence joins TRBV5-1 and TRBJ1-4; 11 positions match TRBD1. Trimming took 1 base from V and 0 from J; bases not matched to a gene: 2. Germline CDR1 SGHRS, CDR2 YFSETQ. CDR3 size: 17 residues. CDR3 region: CASSLPGQGATNEKLFF. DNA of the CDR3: TGCGCCAGCAGCTTGCCGGGACAGGGGGCAACTAATGAAAAACTGTTTTTT.

The CDR3: CASRGEGRETQYF. The CDR3 nucleotides read TGTGCCAGCAGAGGTGAGGGCCGGGAGACCCAGTACTTC. This chain links TRBV5-4 with TRBJ2-5, with D possibly being TRBD2 (5 bases). Trimming left V 5 bases short and J 5 bases short, with 13 bases between. CDR1 is SGHNT and CDR2 is YYREEE in the germline V gene (reference sequence). The CDR3 is 13 residues long.

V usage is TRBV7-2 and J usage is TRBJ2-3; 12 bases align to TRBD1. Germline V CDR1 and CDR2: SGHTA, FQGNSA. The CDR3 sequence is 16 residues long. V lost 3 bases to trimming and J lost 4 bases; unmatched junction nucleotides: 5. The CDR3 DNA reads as TGTGCCAGCAGCTTCACCGGGACAGGGGGCGCAGATACGCAGTATTTT. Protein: CASSFTGTGGADTQYF.

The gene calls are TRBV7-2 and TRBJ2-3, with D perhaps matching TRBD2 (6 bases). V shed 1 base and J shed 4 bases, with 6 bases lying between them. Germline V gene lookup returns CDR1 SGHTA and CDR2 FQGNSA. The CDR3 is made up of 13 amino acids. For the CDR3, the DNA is TGTGCCAGCAGCTTAGGGGGGGCAGATACGCAGTATTTT. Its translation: CASSLGGADTQYF.

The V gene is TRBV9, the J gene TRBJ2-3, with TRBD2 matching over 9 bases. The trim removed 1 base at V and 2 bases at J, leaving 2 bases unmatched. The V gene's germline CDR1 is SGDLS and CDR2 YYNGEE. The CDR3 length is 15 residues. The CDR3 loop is CASSVSGGTTDTQYF. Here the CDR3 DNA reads TGTGCCAGCAGCGTAAGCGGGGGGACCACAGATACGCAGTATTTT. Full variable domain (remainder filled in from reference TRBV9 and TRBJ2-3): DSGVTQTPKHLITATGQRVTLRCSPRSGDLSVYWYQQSLDQGLQFLIQYYNGEERAKGNILERFSAQQFPDLHSELNLSSLELGDSALYFCASSVSGGTTDTQYFGPGTRLTVL.

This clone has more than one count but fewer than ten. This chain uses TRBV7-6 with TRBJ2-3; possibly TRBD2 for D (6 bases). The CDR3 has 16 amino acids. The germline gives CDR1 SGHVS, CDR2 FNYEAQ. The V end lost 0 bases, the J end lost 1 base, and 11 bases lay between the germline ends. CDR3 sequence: CASSLARRGGTDTQYF. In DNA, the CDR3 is TGTGCCAGCAGCTTAGCGCGGAGGGGAGGCACAGATACGCAGTATTTT. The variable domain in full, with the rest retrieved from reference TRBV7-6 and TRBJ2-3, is GAGVSQSPRYKVTKRGQDVALRCDPISGHVSLYWYRQALGQGPEFLTYFNYEAQQDKSGLPNDRFSAERPEGSISTLTIQRTEQRDSAMYRCASSLARRGGTDTQYFGPGTRLTVL.

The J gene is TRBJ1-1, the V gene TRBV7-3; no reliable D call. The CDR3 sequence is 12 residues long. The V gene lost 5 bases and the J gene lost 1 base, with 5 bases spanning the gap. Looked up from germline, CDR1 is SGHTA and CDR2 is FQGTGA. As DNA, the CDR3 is TGTGCCAGCAGCATTCAGAACACTGAAGCTTTCTTT. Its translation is CASSIQNTEAFF. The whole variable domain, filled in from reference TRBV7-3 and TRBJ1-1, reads GAGVSQTPSNKVTEKGKYVELRCDPISGHTALYWYRQSLGQGPEFLIYFQGTGAADDSGLPNDRFFAVRPEGSVSTLKIQRTERGDSAVYLCASSIQNTEAFFGQGTRLTVV.

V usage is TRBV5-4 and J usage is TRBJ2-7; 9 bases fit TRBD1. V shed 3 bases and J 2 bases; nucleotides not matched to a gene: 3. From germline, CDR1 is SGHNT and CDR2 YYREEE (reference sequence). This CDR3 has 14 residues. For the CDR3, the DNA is TGTGCCAGCAGCTCGGGACAGGGCACCTACGAGCAGTACTTC. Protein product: CASSSGQGTYEQYF.

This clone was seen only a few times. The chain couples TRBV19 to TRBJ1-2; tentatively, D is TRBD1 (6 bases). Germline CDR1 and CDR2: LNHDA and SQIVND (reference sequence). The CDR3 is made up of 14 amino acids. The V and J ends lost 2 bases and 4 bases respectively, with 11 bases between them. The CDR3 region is CASSIRQGTYGYTF. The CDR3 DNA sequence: TGTGCCAGTAGTATAAGGCAGGGGACCTATGGCTACACCTTC.

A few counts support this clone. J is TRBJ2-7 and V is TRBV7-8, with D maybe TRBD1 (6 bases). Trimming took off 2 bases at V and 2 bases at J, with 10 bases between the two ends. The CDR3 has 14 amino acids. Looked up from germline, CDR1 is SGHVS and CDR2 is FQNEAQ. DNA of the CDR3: TGTGCCAGCAGCTTAAGGACAGCCACCTACGAGCAGTACTTC. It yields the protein CASSLRTATYEQYF.

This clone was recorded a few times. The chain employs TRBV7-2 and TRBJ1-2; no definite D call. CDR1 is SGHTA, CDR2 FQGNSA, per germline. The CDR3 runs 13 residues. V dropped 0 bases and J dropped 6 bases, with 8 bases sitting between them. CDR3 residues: CASSLAPRDGYTF. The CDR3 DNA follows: TGTGCCAGCAGCTTAGCTCCTCGGGATGGCTACACCTTC.

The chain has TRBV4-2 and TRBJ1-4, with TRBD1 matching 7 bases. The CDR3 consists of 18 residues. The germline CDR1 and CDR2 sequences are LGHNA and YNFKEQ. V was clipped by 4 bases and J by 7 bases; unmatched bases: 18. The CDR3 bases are TGTGCCAGCAGCCGAGGCACCAGGGGGAATACGGGAACTGAAAAACTGTTTTTT. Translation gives CASSRGTRGNTGTEKLFF.

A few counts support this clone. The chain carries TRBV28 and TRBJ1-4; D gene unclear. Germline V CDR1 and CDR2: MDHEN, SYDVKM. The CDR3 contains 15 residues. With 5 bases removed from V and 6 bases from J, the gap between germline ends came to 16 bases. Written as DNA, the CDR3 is TGTGCCAGCAGTCGCCCCGCGGGGAGAGATGAAAAACTGTTTTTT. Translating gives CASSRPAGRDEKLFF.

The CDR3 coding sequence is TGTGCCAGCAGCCCGGATAGGGGGCATCAGCCCCAGCATTTT. Translation gives CASSPDRGHQPQHF. This rearrangement joins TRBV7-9 to TRBJ1-5; 7 positions match TRBD1. The CDR3 totals 14 residues. Trimming removed 5 bases from V and 5 bases from J; junction bases left unmatched: 6. The germline V gene encodes CDR1 SEHNR and CDR2 FQNEAQ (reference sequence). Using reference TRBV7-9 and TRBJ1-5 for the parts outside the CDR3, the full variable domain is DTGVSQNPRHKITKRGQNVTFRCDPISEHNRLYWYRQTLGQGPEFLTYFQNEAQLEKSRLLSDRFSAERPKGSFSTLEIQRTEQGDSAMYLCASSPDRGHQPQHFGDGTRLSIL.